These 22 T cell receptor beta chains were all obtained from the same sample, sequenced in a study of T-cell reconstitution after alpha-beta-depleted transplantation in children. Construction of the TCRbeta library involved unique molecular identifiers. TCRdb fed the PCR reads into MiXCR, producing one record per CDR3 protein. The data contain about 98,000 distinct CDR3 sequences, under 25% of them singletons. The sequences come from PBMCs, collected before TCRalphabeta/CD19-depleted stem cell transplant. The receptors stem from a boy aged 2-9 years with acute lymphoblastic leukemia, due to receive a stem cell transplant.

This clonotype was counted once. The chain recombines TRBV2 with TRBJ2-7; D not resolved. The germline V gene encodes CDR1 SNHLY and CDR2 FYNNEI. V was clipped by 0 bases and J by 4 bases, with 4 bases between them. The CDR3 spans 12 residues. CDR3 region: CASSEAGYEQYF. CDR3 nucleotide sequence: TGTGCCAGCAGTGAAGCGGGGTACGAGCAGTACTTC. Full variable domain (missing parts from reference TRBV2 and TRBJ2-7): EPEVTQTPSHQVTQMGQEVILRCVPISNHLYFYWYRQILGQKVEFLVSFYNNEISEKSEIFDDQFSVERPDGSNFTLKIRSTKLEDSAMYFCASSEAGYEQYFGPGTRLTVT.

This chain joins TRBV5-1 and TRBJ2-2; unclear D gene. The germline V and J ends were trimmed by 1 base and 5 bases, with 9 bases remaining between them. The CDR3 contains 14 residues. CDR1 is SGHRS and CDR2 is YFSETQ in the germline V gene. CDR3 region: CASSLSLGTGELFF. The DNA of the CDR3 is TGCGCCAGCAGCTTGTCTTTAGGGACCGGGGAGCTGTTTTTT.

The V and J genes are TRBV28 and TRBJ2-2; perhaps TRBD1 as D (6 bases). Germline CDR1 is MDHEN and CDR2 is SYDVKM. The CDR3 length is 16 residues. The V end lost 5 bases, the J end lost 0 bases, and 13 bases lay between the germline ends. This CDR3 reads CASSGLGATNTGELFF. The CDR3 nucleotides read TGTGCCAGCAGTGGATTGGGGGCGACGAACACCGGGGAGCTGTTTTTT.

V usage is TRBV7-2 and J usage is TRBJ1-2; D remains unclear. The CDR3 consists of 12 residues. Germline V gene data show CDR1 as SGHTA and CDR2 as FQGNSA. V was cut by 4 bases and J by 10 bases, with 13 bases left in between. The CDR3 DNA follows: TGTGCCAGCAGCTCGAGGACGGGTGACTACACCTTC. This encodes CASSSRTGDYTF.

This clonotype has a handful of counts. The CDR3 protein is CASRQLPGAGSETQYF. CDR3 nucleotides: TGTGCCAGCAGACAACTACCGGGAGCCGGGTCGGAGACCCAGTACTTC. J is TRBJ2-5 and V is TRBV6-2 or TRBV6-3, with D tentatively TRBD2 (6 bases). The CDR3 is 16 residues long. V was pared by 6 bases and J by 5 bases, with 22 bases between. CDR1 and CDR2 (germline): MNHEY, SVGEGT.

The chain carries TRBV6-5 and TRBJ2-1; D tentatively reads TRBD1 or TRBD2 (6 bases each). Germline loops: CDR1 MNHEY, CDR2 SVGAGI. The length of the CDR3 is 18 residues. V lost 0 bases to trimming and J lost 4 bases, with 19 bases between them. The CDR3: CASSYSGAGTLGYNEQFF. The CDR3 nucleotides read TGTGCCAGCAGTTACTCGGGGGCTGGGACTTTAGGTTACAATGAGCAGTTCTTC.

CDR3 protein: CATSREGRENQPQHF. The CDR3 DNA follows: TGTGCCACCAGCAGAGAGGGCAGGGAAAATCAGCCCCAGCATTTT. The gene calls are TRBV15 and TRBJ1-5, with D possibly being TRBD1 (5 bases). The V and J ends lost 0 bases and 4 bases respectively, with 10 bases between them. There are 15 residues in the CDR3. Germline lookup yields CDR1 LNHNV and CDR2 YYDKDF (reference sequence). Full variable domain (missing parts from reference TRBV15 and TRBJ1-5): DAMVIQNPRYQVTQFGKPVTLSCSQTLNHNVMYWYQQKSSQAPKLLFHYYDKDFNNEADTPDNFQSRRPNTSFCFLDIRSPGLGDTAMYLCATSREGRENQPQHFGDGTRLSIL.

This clonotype came up a few times. This chain connects TRBV10-2 to TRBJ1-4; TRBD1 agrees at 9 bases. Germline assignment: CDR1 WSHSY and CDR2 SAAADI. The J segment lost 3 bases and the V segment lost 4 bases, leaving 6 bases of the junction unmatched. The CDR3 totals 16 residues. The CDR3 spells CASSGRTGAANEKLFF. CDR3 bases: TGCGCCAGCAGTGGGCGGACAGGGGCTGCTAATGAAAAACTGTTTTTT.

This clonotype was picked up a small number of times. The V call is TRBV5-1, the J call TRBJ2-2, with D perhaps TRBD2 (6 bases). This CDR3 contains 14 residues. Trimming cost V 7 bases and J 0 bases, with 10 bases left between them. Germline V lookup: CDR1 SGHRS, CDR2 YFSETQ. CDR3: CASSGTANTGELFF. CDR3 bases: TGCGCCAGCTCCGGGACTGCGAACACCGGGGAGCTGTTTTTT.

The chain combines TRBV11-2 with TRBJ2-3, with TRBD2 identical over 10 bases. V shed 1 base, J shed 1 base, and the junction held 2 bases outside the gene matches. Germline V gives CDR1 SGHAT, CDR2 FQNNGV. The CDR3 length is 16 residues. CDR3 in DNA: TGTGCCAGCAGCTTAGGAGGACTAGCGGGCACAGATACGCAGTATTTT. Translating gives CASSLGGLAGTDTQYF.

The V gene is TRBV20-1, the J gene TRBJ2-7; D gene uncertain. The V and J ends lost 3 bases and 3 bases respectively, with 9 bases between them. The CDR3 sequence is 12 residues long. The V gene's germline CDR1 is DFQATT and CDR2 SNEGSKA (reference sequence). The CDR3 DNA is TGCAGTGCTAGGGTTGGTAACTACGAGCAGTACTTC. Protein: CSARVGNYEQYF.

This clonotype occurred a few times. The CDR3 loop reads CAIRDRDAYNSPLHF. The CDR3 DNA reads TGTGCCATCAGGGACAGGGACGCCTATAATTCACCCCTCCACTTT. The chain employs TRBV10-3 and TRBJ1-6; 8 nucleotides agree with TRBD1. This CDR3 has 15 residues. Losses at the gene ends were 6 bases for V and 2 bases for J; bases not matched to a gene: 3. The germline V gene encodes CDR1 ENHRY and CDR2 SYGVKD.

V gene TRBV2 combines with J gene TRBJ2-1; TRBD2 might be the D (6 bases). The CDR3 has 16 residues. Germline loops: CDR1 SNHLY, CDR2 FYNNEI. The ends were cut back, 3 bases at V and 8 bases at J, with 20 bases in the middle. The CDR3: CASSDGGTFTRYEQFF. CDR3 bases: TGTGCCAGCAGTGACGGCGGGACCTTCACACGCTATGAGCAGTTCTTC.

Details on this clonotype: A clone one base away is much larger, so this may be a read error. This chain uses TRBV5-1 with TRBJ2-2; D not resolved. CDR1 SGHRS and CDR2 YFSETQ come from the germline V gene. The CDR3 has 13 amino acids. Trimming removed 9 bases at V and 6 bases at J, with 15 bases between. CDR3 region: CATSGGSAGELFF. The CDR3 DNA sequence: TGCGCCACCAGTGGTGGGTCGGCCGGGGAGCTGTTTTTT.

Only a few counts were recorded for this clonotype. The chain has TRBV7-2 and TRBJ2-7; possible D gene TRBD2, 5 bases. Germline V gene sequence: CDR1 SGHTA, CDR2 FQGNSA. The CDR3 length is 15 residues. Between the trimmed V and J ends, which lost 1 base and 4 bases, there was a span of 14 bases. CDR3 residues: CASSLEYGWEYEQYF. CDR3 DNA: TGTGCCAGCAGCTTAGAATATGGGTGGGAGTACGAGCAGTACTTC.

This clonotype appeared many times. The rearrangement uses TRBV5-5 and TRBJ2-7; 8 bases line up with TRBD1. V shed 3 bases and J 6 bases; nucleotides not matched to a gene: 2. CDR1 is SGHKS and CDR2 is YYEKEE in the germline V gene (reference sequence). The CDR3 has 12 amino acids. CDR3 residues: CASSYTGGEQYF. DNA for the CDR3: TGTGCCAGCAGCTACACAGGGGGCGAGCAGTACTTC.

This rearrangement joins TRBV5-1 to TRBJ2-7; D tentatively fits TRBD1 or TRBD2 (5 bases each). Germline CDR1 reads SGHRS; CDR2 reads YFSETQ. Trimming stripped 2 bases from V and 1 base from J, with 13 bases between. This CDR3 contains 15 residues. As DNA, the CDR3 is TGCGCCAGCAGCTTAGGGACGGACCCTTCCTACGAGCAGTACTTC. Amino acid sequence: CASSLGTDPSYEQYF.

This clonotype has a count of ten or more. The chain recombines TRBV5-1 with TRBJ2-2; D possibly matches TRBD1 or TRBD2 (5 bases each). This CDR3 contains 16 residues. Trimming left V 4 bases short and J 0 bases short, with 13 bases between. Germline V gene lookup returns CDR1 SGHRS and CDR2 YFSETQ. The CDR3 nucleotides read TGCGCCAGCAGCCGATGGGGACCGTCGAACACCGGGGAGCTGTTTTTT. Encoded protein: CASSRWGPSNTGELFF.

This clonotype was recorded at least ten times. The rearrangement links TRBV12-3 or TRBV12-4 to TRBJ2-7, with D maybe TRBD2 (5 bases). Trimming cost V 7 bases and J 7 bases, with 17 bases left between them. The CDR3 length is 13 residues. The CDR3 DNA follows: TGTGCCAGCAAGCCGGCTATAGCGCGTGAGCAGTACTTC. This sequence encodes CASKPAIAREQYF.

V is TRBV2 and J is TRBJ2-5; D tentatively fits TRBD1 or TRBD2 (7 bases each). This CDR3 has 14 residues. Germline assignment: CDR1 SNHLY and CDR2 FYNNEI. V lost 6 bases, J lost 4 bases, and 15 bases lay in between. CDR3 DNA: TGTGCCAGCAGCGTCTCAGGGGGGGGAGAGACCCAGTACTTC. It is translated as CASSVSGGGETQYF.

Many counts were recorded for this clonotype. The chain joins TRBV12-3 or TRBV12-4 to TRBJ2-3; 7 bases map to TRBD2. J was trimmed by 2 bases and V by 6 bases; bases with no gene match: 5. This CDR3 is 14 amino acids long. The CDR3 DNA reads TGTGCCAGCAGACCGGGACTACACACAGATACGCAGTATTTT. It translates to CASRPGLHTDTQYF.

In nucleotides, the CDR3 is TGTGCCAGCAGCTTAACGGGACGGCCAACGGAGACCCAGTACTTC. Amino acid sequence: CASSLTGRPTETQYF. The V call is TRBV5-5, the J call TRBJ2-5, with D perhaps assigned TRBD1 or TRBD2 (5 bases each). Germline V lookup: CDR1 SGHKS, CDR2 YYEKEE (reference sequence). V was trimmed by 2 bases and J by 5 bases, leaving 16 bases between them. The CDR3 spans 15 residues.